The 17 T cell receptor beta chains given below trace back to one sample, sequenced in a study of identical twins. TCRdb redid the calling of the 5' RACE reads with MiXCR, one entry per CDR3 protein. The sample contains under 900,000 distinct CDR3 sequences, roughly an eighth of which appear only once. These data also formed part of another study, on yellow fever vaccine responses in identical twins.

What was sequenced was PBMCs. Receptors were obtained from a woman aged 18-29 years in good health.

There are many counts of this clonotype. The V call is TRBV5-1, the J call TRBJ1-1; no clear D. Germline V gene sequence: CDR1 SGHRS, CDR2 YFSETQ. CDR3 length: 14 residues. V was cut by 0 bases and J by 0 bases, with 6 bases left in between. CDR3 protein: CASSLVEMNTEAFF. The CDR3 coding sequence is TGCGCCAGCAGCTTGGTGGAGATGAACACTGAAGCTTTCTTT.

This clonotype was recorded many times. This chain uses TRBV12-3 or TRBV12-4 with TRBJ1-6, with D perhaps matching TRBD1 (6 bases). Trimming pared 3 bases from V and 5 bases from J, leaving 11 bases between. This CDR3 spans 15 amino acids. The CDR3 DNA reads as TGTGCCAGCAGTTTCGGACAGAGAAATAATTCACCCCTCCACTTT. As protein: CASSFGQRNNSPLHF.

This clonotype has ten or more counts. The chain is built from TRBV4-1 and TRBJ2-2, with D perhaps assigned TRBD1 or TRBD2 (6 bases each). This CDR3 region has 17 residues. From germline, CDR1 is MGHRA and CDR2 YSYEKL. V lost 3 bases to trimming and J lost 4 bases, with 18 bases between them. The DNA of the CDR3 is TGCGCCAGCAGCCACGGGAGAGTCCGGGACACCACCGGGGAGCTGTTTTTT. Translation gives CASSHGRVRDTTGELFF.

This clonotype was seen a few times. The chain links TRBV4-2 to TRBJ2-3; 7 positions agree with TRBD2. CDR1 and CDR2 from the germline V gene are LGHNA and YNFKEQ. This CDR3 has 16 amino acids. V lost 1 base, J lost 5 bases, and 9 bases stayed unmatched. This chain's CDR3 is CASSQAWEAGEDTQYF. In DNA form, the CDR3 reads TGTGCCAGCAGCCAAGCTTGGGAGGCGGGGGAAGATACGCAGTATTTT.

This clonotype was counted only a few times. The chain carries TRBV27 and TRBJ2-1; TRBD2 agrees at 8 bases. The CDR3 length is 18 residues. V trimming: 7 bases; J trimming: 4 bases; junction bases outside the gene matches: 18. The germline gives CDR1 MNHEY, CDR2 SMNVEV (reference sequence). CDR3 loop: CASTDSGTSGSGYNEQFF. DNA for the CDR3: TGTGCCAGCACCGACTCCGGGACCAGCGGGAGTGGGTACAATGAGCAGTTCTTC.

The rearrangement joins TRBV5-1 to TRBJ2-5, with D unresolved. The CDR3 sequence is 14 residues long. V lost 0 bases and J lost 1, with 7 bases in between. CDR1 is SGHRS, CDR2 YFSETQ, per germline. The CDR3 protein is CASSLGVFQETQYF. The DNA for the CDR3 is TGCGCCAGCAGCTTGGGGGTGTTCCAAGAGACCCAGTACTTC.

Concerning this clonotype: This CDR3 fails to terminate in the conserved phenylalanine or tryptophan, so it likely reflects a read error. The CDR3 DNA follows: TGTGCCAGCAGGGGGGCTGGCGCCGTTCACGAGCAGTACTTG. Its protein product is CASRGAGAVHEQYL. The V call is TRBV12-3 or TRBV12-4, the J call TRBJ2-7; weak D call: TRBD1 (6 bases). Trimming cost V 6 bases and J 5 bases, with 17 bases left between them. The CDR3 has 14 residues.

This clonotype was detected only a few times. This rearrangement joins TRBV5-1 to TRBJ2-7; 7 bases match TRBD1. Germline CDR1 reads SGHRS; CDR2 reads YFSETQ. The trim removed 4 bases at V and 3 bases at J, leaving 10 bases unmatched. The CDR3 is 15 amino acids. CDR3 sequence (DNA): TGCGCCAGCAGCGTGACGAGGGGGCTGATCTACGAGCAGTACTTC. Protein: CASSVTRGLIYEQYF.

J is TRBJ2-1 and V is TRBV24-1; TRBD1 or TRBD2 may be the D gene (5 bases each). The CDR3 runs 15 residues. Trimming took off 3 bases at V and 2 bases at J, with 10 bases between the two ends. The V gene's germline CDR1 is KGHDR and CDR2 SFDVKD. CDR3 nucleotide sequence: TGTGCCACCAGTGATCGGGGACGCACCTACAATGAGCAGTTCTTC. Translated, it gives CATSDRGRTYNEQFF.

The V gene is TRBV24-1, the J gene TRBJ2-3, with 8 bases lining up with TRBD2. Germline lookup yields CDR1 KGHDR and CDR2 SFDVKD. The length of the CDR3 is 15 residues. The V gene end was trimmed by 4 bases and the J gene end by 1 base; junction bases not matched to a gene: 3. This CDR3 is CATSEGAGGTDTQYF. The CDR3 coding sequence is TGTGCCACCAGTGAAGGAGCGGGAGGCACAGATACGCAGTATTTT.

J is TRBJ2-7 and V is TRBV2; D unclear. The V gene's germline CDR1 is SNHLY and CDR2 FYNNEI. CDR3 length: 12 amino acids. Trimming stripped 3 bases from V and 6 bases from J, with 9 bases between. The chain's CDR3 is CASSDGRSEQYF. The CDR3 nucleotides read TGTGCCAGCAGTGACGGACGGAGCGAGCAGTACTTC.

The chain carries TRBV14 and TRBJ2-7; D is possibly TRBD2 (5 bases). Trimming left V 3 bases short and J 3 bases short, with 12 bases between. There are 14 residues in the CDR3. The germline CDR1 and CDR2 sequences are SGHDN and FVKESK. In nucleotides, the CDR3 is TGTGCCAGCAGCCAGCAGTTTGGAGGCTACGAGCAGTACTTC. Protein sequence: CASSQQFGGYEQYF.

In this sample, this clonotype turned up many times. V usage is TRBV29-1 and J usage is TRBJ2-3, with TRBD2 matching over 10 bases. CDR1 and CDR2 (germline): SQVTM, ANQGSEA. This CDR3 is built from 15 residues. J was trimmed by 7 bases and V by 1 base; bases with no gene match: 8. The CDR3 nucleotides read TGCAGCGTTGAAGGTCCTAGCGGGAGTAGGAATACGCAGTATTTT. Residues: CSVEGPSGSRNTQYF.

The chain is built from TRBV28 and TRBJ2-2, with 9 nucleotides matching TRBD2. Trimming at V came to 3 bases and at J to 9 bases, leaving 14 bases not matched to a gene. Germline V gene lookup returns CDR1 MDHEN and CDR2 SYDVKM. The CDR3 totals 17 residues. DNA of the CDR3: TGTGCCAGCAGTTTTGGCTTCGCGGGGGGGCTGAGGCGGGAGCTGTTTTTT. As protein: CASSFGFAGGLRRELFF.

This clonotype was observed a handful of times. The rearrangement uses TRBV5-1 and TRBJ2-2; maybe TRBD2 (5 bases). Germline V CDR1 and CDR2: SGHRS, YFSETQ. CDR3 size: 14 residues. The ends were cut back, 4 bases at V and 6 bases at J, with 13 bases in the middle. This CDR3 is CASSPYSRAGELFF. As DNA, the CDR3 is TGCGCCAGCAGCCCGTATTCGCGGGCCGGGGAGCTGTTTTTT.

The chain uses TRBV29-1 and TRBJ2-2; 7 positions match TRBD2. The V gene's germline CDR1 is SQVTM and CDR2 ANQGSEA. This CDR3 has 16 residues. J was trimmed by 8 bases and V by 7 bases; bases with no gene match: 19. The CDR3 DNA reads TGCAGCGCTGGGGGAGCGGGACTTCTAGGTTCTGGGGAGCTGTTTTTT. Protein sequence: CSAGGAGLLGSGELFF.

This sequence joins TRBV6-5 and TRBJ2-3, with TRBD2 as a possible D gene (5 bases). The V gene lost 4 bases and the J gene lost 2 bases, with 16 bases spanning the gap. CDR1 is MNHEY and CDR2 is SVGAGI in the germline V gene. The CDR3 runs 16 residues. Written as DNA, the CDR3 is TGTGCCAGCAGTTCCCTCGGATCGGGGAACACAGATACGCAGTATTTT. Amino acid sequence: CASSSLGSGNTDTQYF.